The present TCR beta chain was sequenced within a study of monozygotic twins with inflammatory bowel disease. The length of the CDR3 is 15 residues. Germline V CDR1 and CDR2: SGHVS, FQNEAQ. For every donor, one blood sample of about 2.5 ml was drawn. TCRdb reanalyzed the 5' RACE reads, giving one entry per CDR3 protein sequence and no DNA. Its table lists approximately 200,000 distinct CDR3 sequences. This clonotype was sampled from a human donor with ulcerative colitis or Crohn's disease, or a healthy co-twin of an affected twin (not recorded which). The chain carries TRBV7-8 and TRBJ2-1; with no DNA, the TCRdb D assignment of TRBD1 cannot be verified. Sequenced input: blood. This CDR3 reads CASSLGGLPGDEQFF.